Below are 25 T cell receptor beta chains sequenced from a single sample in a study of breast tumors, draining lymph nodes, adjacent tissues. One entry per CDR3 protein, called by TCRdb with MiXCR from the multiplex PCR reads. The sample has about 80,000 distinct CDR3 sequences, about 20% seen once. The lymph nodes were axillary draining lymph nodes from breast cancer patients. Sequences were obtained from axillary lymph node tissue. Receptors were obtained from a female donor with breast cancer. Some clones in this sample may be carry-over from other donors' samples.

This clonotype was recorded at least ten times. CDR3 in amino acids: CASSLGSGGGELFF. The CDR3 region has the DNA TGTGCCAGCAGCTTGGGTTCAGGGGGGGGGGAGCTGTTTTTT. The V and J genes are TRBV7-2 and TRBJ2-2, with a weak D call TRBD1 (7 bases). The CDR3 sequence is 14 residues long. V lost 3 bases and J 8 bases, leaving 13 bases between the germline ends. Germline-derived CDR1 and CDR2 are SGHTA and FQGNSA.

In its sample, this clonotype was seen many times. The V gene is TRBV5-6, the J gene TRBJ2-7; D is uncertain. There are 12 residues in the CDR3. Germline V CDR1 and CDR2: SGHDT, YYEEEE. The V end lost 4 bases, the J end lost 6 bases, and 11 bases lay between the germline ends. The CDR3 coding sequence is TGTGCCAGCAGCCCCCACTCGGGCGAGCAGTACTTC. It encodes CASSPHSGEQYF. The whole variable domain, filled in from reference TRBV5-6 and TRBJ2-7, reads DAGVTQSPTHLIKTRGQQVTLRCSPKSGHDTVSWYQQALGQGPQFIFQYYEEEERQRGNFPDRFSGHQFPNYSSELNVNALLLGDSALYLCASSPHSGEQYFGPGTRLTVT.

This clonotype was observed many times. The chain couples TRBV29-1 to TRBJ2-7, with D maybe TRBD1 (6 bases). Germline V gives CDR1 SQVTM, CDR2 ANQGSEA. Trimming cost V 6 bases and J 0 bases, with 9 bases left between them. This CDR3 region has 12 residues. The CDR3 DNA sequence: TGCAGCGTAATGACAGGCTCCTACGAGCAGTACTTC. It translates to CSVMTGSYEQYF.

This clonotype has a count of ten or more. This chain links TRBV20-1 with TRBJ2-7; 8 bases are a match to TRBD1. Losses at the gene ends were 3 bases for V and 2 bases for J; bases not matched to a gene: 6. The V gene's germline CDR1 is DFQATT and CDR2 SNEGSKA (reference sequence). CDR3 length: 14 amino acids. CDR3 residues: CSASSWTGTYEQYF. CDR3 nucleotides: TGCAGTGCTAGCTCCTGGACAGGGACCTACGAGCAGTACTTC.

Many counts were recorded for this clonotype. This chain links TRBV15 with TRBJ1-5; no clear D gene. The CDR3 extends over 12 amino acids. V lost 9 bases, J lost 5 bases, and 11 bases lay in between. Germline V gene data show CDR1 as LNHNV and CDR2 as YYDKDF (reference sequence). The CDR3 reads CATSIPHQPQHF. CDR3 nucleotides: TGTGCCACTTCTATTCCCCATCAGCCCCAGCATTTT.

This chain connects TRBV19 to TRBJ1-1; TRBD1 matches 7 bases. The junction had 9 bases not matched to a gene; V was cut back by 11 bases and J by 0 bases. This CDR3 region has 14 residues. The germline V gene encodes CDR1 LNHDA and CDR2 SQIVND (reference sequence). CDR3 loop: CAAARTGMNTEAFF. In nucleotides, the CDR3 is TGTGCCGCCGCCCGGACAGGAATGAACACTGAAGCTTTCTTT.

This clonotype showed up many times. The chain joins TRBV7-2 to TRBJ2-1; D ambiguous. Per the germline V gene, CDR1 is SGHTA and CDR2 is FQGNSA. V was shortened by 5 bases and J by 8 bases, with 7 bases between the two germline ends. CDR3 length: 11 amino acids. The CDR3: CASSNVDEQFF. The CDR3 DNA follows: TGTGCCAGCAGCAACGTAGATGAGCAGTTCTTC.

Concerning this clonotype itself: The junction differs from germline at one of its ends, possibly a read error. This chain joins TRBV6-2 or TRBV6-3 and TRBJ2-5; D is uncertain. The CDR3 has 12 residues. The V gene's germline CDR1 is MNHEY and CDR2 SVGEGT. CDR3 nucleotide sequence: TGTGCCAGCAGTTATAGCCAAGAGAGCCAGTACTTC. It yields the protein CASSYSQESQYF.

This clonotype was observed at least ten times. The gene calls are TRBV4-3 and TRBJ2-3; TRBD2 matches 10 bases. Germline-derived CDR1 and CDR2 are LGHNA and YSLEER. The CDR3 is made up of 17 amino acids. Trimming took 0 bases from V and 2 from J; bases not matched to a gene: 5. The CDR3 nucleotides read TGCGCCAGCAGCCAAGATCCTAGCGGGAGTTTCACAGATACGCAGTATTTT. As protein: CASSQDPSGSFTDTQYF.

This clonotype was detected many times. This chain joins TRBV4-2 and TRBJ2-7, with 7 bases aligning to TRBD2. Unmatched junction bases numbered 7, after V lost 0 bases and J lost 2 bases. Per the germline V gene, CDR1 is LGHNA and CDR2 is YNFKEQ. The CDR3 is 16 residues long. The CDR3 region is CASSQDAGEYTYEQYF. CDR3 sequence (DNA): TGTGCCAGCAGCCAAGACGCGGGGGAGTACACCTACGAGCAGTACTTC.

V usage is TRBV11-1 and J usage is TRBJ2-4; 11 positions match TRBD1. CDR1 is SGHAT, CDR2 FQDESV, per germline (reference sequence). The CDR3 sequence is 14 residues long. Trimming at V came to 4 bases and at J to 12 bases, leaving 8 bases not matched to a gene. The CDR3 DNA follows: TGTGCCAGCAGCTCCCTCGGACAGGGGGCAACTCAGTACTTC. It yields the protein CASSSLGQGATQYF.

This clonotype was detected ten times or more. An end of the junction differs from the germline gene, which may be a read error. The V gene is TRBV7-7, the J gene TRBJ2-7, with 7 bases aligning to TRBD2. Germline V gene data show CDR1 as SSHAT and CDR2 as FNYEAQ (reference sequence). The CDR3 has 13 residues. The CDR3 loop reads CASSKGLGGEQYF. CDR3 DNA: TGTGCTAGCAGCAAAGGACTAGGCGGGGAGCAGTACTTC.

This clonotype was detected ten times or more. The V gene is TRBV2, the J gene TRBJ2-2; D is undetermined. Per germline, CDR1 SNHLY and CDR2 FYNNEI. This CDR3 comprises 15 residues. V gave up 2 bases and J gave up 0 bases, with 7 bases separating them. CDR3 in DNA: TGTGCCAGCAGTGAATTTCGGTCGAACACCGGGGAGCTGTTTTTT. It translates to CASSEFRSNTGELFF. Full variable domain (remainder filled in from reference TRBV2 and TRBJ2-2): EPEVTQTPSHQVTQMGQEVILRCVPISNHLYFYWYRQILGQKVEFLVSFYNNEISEKSEIFDDQFSVERPDGSNFTLKIRSTKLEDSAMYFCASSEFRSNTGELFFGEGSRLTVL.

This clonotype has at least ten counts. The chain has TRBV24-1 and TRBJ2-7, with D uncertain. The CDR3 contains 14 residues. Germline V lookup: CDR1 KGHDR, CDR2 SFDVKD. V lost 5 bases and J 2 bases, leaving 12 bases between the germline ends. The CDR3 DNA reads as TGTGCCACCAGTGGCCAGCCGGACCCCTACGAGCAGTACTTC. Translating gives CATSGQPDPYEQYF.

A few counts support this clonotype. This may stem from a read error, because a much larger clone lies one nucleotide away. V is TRBV7-9 and J is TRBJ2-2; the D is unclear. From germline, CDR1 is SEHNR and CDR2 FQNEAQ (reference sequence). This CDR3 is built from 14 residues. Trimming removed 11 bases at V and 4 bases at J, with 17 bases between. This chain's CDR3 is CAVTRAASTGELFF. As DNA, the CDR3 is TGTGCCGTAACCAGAGCAGCGAGCACCGGGGAGCTGTTTTTT. Full variable domain (rest looked up from reference TRBV7-9 and TRBJ2-2): DTGVSQNPRHKITKRGQNVTFRCDPISEHNRLYWYRQTLGQGPEFLTYFQNEAQLEKSRLLSDRFSAERPKGSFSTLEIQRTEQGDSAMYLCAVTRAASTGELFFGEGSRLTVL.

This clonotype has a count of ten or more. The CDR3 here is CASSIIWREGQNEQFF. CDR3 nucleotides: TGTGCCAGTAGTATCATATGGCGGGAGGGCCAAAATGAGCAGTTCTTC. The chain employs TRBV19 and TRBJ2-1, with 9 bases fitting TRBD2. The CDR3 totals 16 residues. Germline lookup yields CDR1 LNHDA and CDR2 SQIVND (reference sequence). After removal of 3 bases from V and 7 bases from J, the junction contained 10 bases not matched to a gene.

Details on this clonotype: The CDR3 end shows no conserved phenylalanine or tryptophan, and so a read error is likely. The V and J genes are TRBV6-6 and TRBJ2-6; 7 bases match TRBD2. CDR3 size: 18 residues. Germline V gives CDR1 MNHNY, CDR2 SVGAGI (reference sequence). Germline trimming cut 0 bases from V and 4 bases from J; bases unmatched to any gene: 9. The CDR3 DNA reads TGTGCCAGCAGTTACTCTGGGGGAGGGCCAATCGGGGCCAACGTCCTGACTTAC. Residues: CASSYSGGGPIGANVLTY.

The chain uses TRBV29-1 and TRBJ1-1, with TRBD1 matching 9 bases. Looked up from germline, CDR1 is SQVTM and CDR2 is ANQGSEA. The CDR3 sequence is 10 residues long. V shed 6 bases and J 11 bases; nucleotides not matched to a gene: 4. CDR3 DNA sequence: TGCAGCGTATACAGGGGGCGTGCTTTCTTT. Its translation is CSVYRGRAFF.

This clonotype was counted many times. The chain carries TRBV20-1 and TRBJ2-7; D gene unclear. The germline V gene has CDR1 DFQATT and CDR2 SNEGSKA (reference sequence). Trimming shortened V by 3 bases and J by 1 base, and 4 bases separated the two germline ends. The CDR3 is 11 amino acids. The CDR3 spells CSASQSYEQYF. The CDR3 nucleotides read TGCAGTGCTAGCCAGTCCTACGAGCAGTACTTC.

Comment on this clonotype: A single base separates this from a much larger clone, so it may be a read error. V gene TRBV7-9 combines with J gene TRBJ2-7, with TRBD2 identical over 13 bases. CDR3 length: 14 residues. Germline CDR1 and CDR2: SEHNR and FQNEAQ (reference sequence). The CDR3 protein is CAGSRTSGSIEQYF. DNA of the CDR3: TGTGCCGGCAGCCGGACTAGCGGGAGTATCGAGCAGTACTTC.

This chain links TRBV3-1 with TRBJ2-2, with 11 nucleotides matching TRBD2. The junction had 1 base not matched to a gene; V was cut back by 1 base and J by 3 bases. This CDR3 comprises 16 residues. The germline CDR1 and CDR2 sequences are LGHDT and YNNKEL (reference sequence). CDR3 nucleotide sequence: TGTGCCAGCAGCCAAGTGGGACTAGCGGACACCGGGGAGCTGTTTTTT. It codes for CASSQVGLADTGELFF.

In this sample, this clonotype turned up a few times. Its ends do not fully match the called genes, so a read error is possible. This chain joins TRBV9 and TRBJ2-5, with 8 positions matching TRBD2. This CDR3 has 16 amino acids. Germline assignment: CDR1 SGDLS and CDR2 YYNGEE. In DNA form, the CDR3 reads TGTGCCGGCAGCCCGGGACTAGGGGAATATGTTGAGACCCAGTACTTC. The encoded protein is CAGSPGLGEYVETQYF.

The sample holds one count of this clonotype. The chain carries TRBV7-3 and TRBJ2-2, with D tentatively TRBD1 or TRBD2 (6 bases each). Deletions cut 5 bases from V and 5 bases from J, with 33 bases between. This CDR3 has 21 amino acids. Germline CDR1 SGHTA, CDR2 FQGTGA. The CDR3 DNA is TGTGCCAGCAGCCGACGGGGGCTCGAGACCTTAGAGGGAGAAAGGACCGGGGAGCTGTTTTTT. Translation gives CASSRRGLETLEGERTGELFF.

Details on this clonotype: This may be a read error, as it is one base from a much larger clone. This chain connects TRBV29-1 to TRBJ1-4; D uncertain. Germline V CDR1 and CDR2: SQVTM, ANQGSEA. V lost 0 bases to trimming and J lost 10 bases, with 18 bases between them. The CDR3 consists of 15 residues. CDR3 region: CSVEDLASVSGKLFF. In DNA, the CDR3 is TGCAGCGTTGAAGATCTGGCCAGCGTCTCTGGAAAACTGTTTTTT.

This clonotype was found a few times. With a much larger clone just one base away, this may be a read error. Likely a read error: the CDR3 ends without its conserved phenylalanine or tryptophan. The chain uses TRBV9 and TRBJ2-1, with 11 positions matching TRBD2. Trimming removed 0 bases from V and 7 bases from J; junction bases left unmatched: 6. This CDR3 contains 16 residues. Germline loops: CDR1 SGDLS, CDR2 YYNGEE. The CDR3 DNA is TGTGCCAGCAGCGTAGAGGAGGCTAGCGGGGGGAATGAGCAGTTCCTC. It encodes CASSVEEASGGNEQFL.